The source of this TCR beta chain is a study of OX40 agonist ivuxolimab in advanced cancers. Profiling relied on immunoSEQ multiplex PCR, and the TCRdb table lists in-frame clones only, not all of them. The sample contains approximately 38,000 clones, around 83% of which appear only once. This CDR3 spans 13 amino acids. V was cut by 5 bases and J by 4 bases, with 10 bases left in between. Germline assignment: CDR1 MNHEY and CDR2 SVGAGI. The sample in question was CD4+ or CD8+ T cells sorted from blood, obtained in a trial of the OX40 agonist ivuxolimab. This chain links TRBV6-5 with TRBJ2-3; D is possibly TRBD2 (5 bases). The sequence was collected from an adult with an advanced solid tumor such as melanoma, head and neck, liver or kidney cancer. CDR3 protein: CASSPAAADTQYF. CDR3 sequence (DNA): TGTGCCAGCAGTCCCGCAGCGGCAGATACGCAGTATTTT.